A single sample is the source of the 17 T cell receptor beta chains below, sequenced in a study of PD-L1 blockade in urothelial cancer. Method: immunoSEQ multiplex PCR; TCRdb's copy keeps in-frame clones and lacks some. The sample has around 21,000 clones; approximately 82% are singletons. The time point is: peripheral blood 6 weeks after treatment start. The sequencing here drew on PBMCs, taken around atezolizumab (anti-PD-L1) treatment. The origin of the receptors is a man between 50 and 59 years old with urothelial cancer.

The chain couples TRBV5-6 to TRBJ2-3; TRBD1 matches at 8 bases. The CDR3 consists of 17 residues. Germline-derived CDR1 and CDR2 are SGHDT and YYEEEE. V trimming: 2 bases; J trimming: 1 base; junction bases outside the gene matches: 9. CDR3 residues: CASSFLASGQGTDTQYF. CDR3 coding DNA: TGTGCCAGCAGCTTTTTAGCCTCGGGACAGGGCACAGATACGCAGTATTTT. The whole variable domain, remainder taken from reference TRBV5-6 and TRBJ2-3, is DAGVTQSPTHLIKTRGQQVTLRCSPKSGHDTVSWYQQALGQGPQFIFQYYEEEERQRGNFPDRFSGHQFPNYSSELNVNALLLGDSALYLCASSFLASGQGTDTQYFGPGTRLTVL.

This clone is a singleton in its sample. V gene TRBV29-1 combines with J gene TRBJ2-7; D is unresolved. The CDR3 contains 10 residues. Germline V gives CDR1 SQVTM, CDR2 ANQGSEA. The CDR3 spells CNLNRNEQYF. The CDR3 DNA sequence: TGCAACCTAAATCGCAACGAGCAGTACTTC.

This sequence joins TRBV10-3 and TRBJ2-4, with 9 bases lining up with TRBD2. The CDR3 totals 16 residues. CDR1 is ENHRY and CDR2 is SYGVKD in the germline V gene. The V segment lost 3 bases and the J segment 3 bases; nucleotides outside the gene matches: 6. CDR3 sequence (DNA): TGTGCCATCAGTGATCTTAGCGGGGGTGTCAAAAACATTCAGTACTTC. Protein product: CAISDLSGGVKNIQYF.

The chain carries TRBV19 and TRBJ2-1, with 8 bases lining up with TRBD2. This CDR3 has 16 amino acids. V was pared by 4 bases and J by 0 bases, with 5 bases of the junction left unmatched. In germline, CDR1 is LNHDA, CDR2 SQIVND (reference sequence). The CDR3 DNA is TGTGCCAGTAGTAGGCGCGGGGGGAACTCCTACAATGAGCAGTTCTTC. Translating it yields CASSRRGGNSYNEQFF.

The chain is built from TRBV7-9 and TRBJ1-2; 8 nucleotides line up with TRBD1. Germline V gene data show CDR1 as SEHNR and CDR2 as FQNEAQ (reference sequence). The CDR3 totals 13 residues. The trim removed 1 base at V and 7 bases at J, leaving 2 bases unmatched. This chain's CDR3 is CASSLEGQGGYTF. The CDR3, as DNA: TGTGCCAGCAGCTTAGAAGGACAGGGTGGCTACACCTTC.

The V and J genes are TRBV6-1 and TRBJ1-2; D is unclear. Looked up from germline, CDR1 is MNHNS and CDR2 is SASEGT. The CDR3 is 13 residues long. V gave up 4 bases and J gave up 5 bases, with 11 bases separating them. CDR3: CASSVESGYGYTF. The CDR3 nucleotides read TGTGCCAGCAGTGTGGAGTCGGGGTATGGCTACACCTTC.

This chain connects TRBV19 to TRBJ1-2, with 8 bases lining up with TRBD1. The CDR3 covers 14 residues. The germline V gene encodes CDR1 LNHDA and CDR2 SQIVND (reference sequence). The trim removed 2 bases at V and 8 bases at J, leaving 7 bases unmatched. CDR3: CASSIFGQGTGYTF. CDR3 nucleotide sequence: TGTGCCAGTAGTATATTCGGACAGGGAACCGGCTACACCTTC.

The chain has TRBV27 and TRBJ2-2; perhaps TRBD1 as D (5 bases). CDR3 length equals 16 residues. Germline CDR1 is MNHEY and CDR2 is SMNVEV (reference sequence). V lost 3 bases to trimming and J lost 1 base, with 12 bases between them. CDR3 amino acids: CASSFGLDRNTGELFF. The DNA of the CDR3 is TGTGCCAGCAGTTTTGGCCTAGACAGGAACACCGGGGAGCTGTTTTTT.

The J gene is TRBJ1-3, the V gene TRBV13; weak D call: TRBD1 (6 bases). V was shortened by 5 bases and J by 0 bases, with 14 bases between the two germline ends. CDR1 and CDR2 from the germline V gene are PRHDT and FYEKMQ (reference sequence). The CDR3 spans 16 residues. DNA for the CDR3: TGTGCCAGCAGCCGCTCGGGACACAGCTCTGGAAACACCATATATTTT. Translation gives CASSRSGHSSGNTIYF.

This clone turned up a few times. The chain links TRBV5-1 to TRBJ1-2, with TRBD1 as a possible D gene (5 bases). CDR1 and CDR2 from the germline V gene are SGHRS and YFSETQ. The CDR3 consists of 12 residues. V was cut by 4 bases and J by 6 bases, with 10 bases left in between. The CDR3 nucleotides are TGCGCCAGCAGCAAGACAGCAGATGGCTACACCTTC. Its translation is CASSKTADGYTF.

V and J are TRBV27 and TRBJ2-7; possibly TRBD1 for D (6 bases). CDR1 is MNHEY, CDR2 SMNVEV, per germline (reference sequence). Between the trimmed V and J ends, which lost 5 bases and 3 bases, there was a span of 17 bases. This CDR3 contains 15 residues. CDR3: CASSPGTYPSYEQYV. Here the CDR3 DNA reads TGTGCCAGCAGTCCAGGGACATATCCAAGCTACGAGCAGTACGTC.

This chain uses TRBV5-1 with TRBJ1-4; TRBD1 agrees at 7 bases. There are 16 residues in the CDR3. In germline, CDR1 is SGHRS, CDR2 YFSETQ. Trimming cost V 4 bases and J 1 base; bases outside gene matches: 7. The CDR3, as DNA: TGCGCCAGCAGCGCTAACAGGGGTGTAACTAATGAAAAACTGTTTTTT. It codes for CASSANRGVTNEKLFF.

The chain has TRBV9 and TRBJ1-2; D gene ambiguous. The CDR3 spans 16 residues. Germline-derived CDR1 and CDR2 are SGDLS and YYNGEE. V lost 0 bases and J lost 0, with 12 bases in between. CDR3 loop: CASSVDGQPTNYGYTF. The CDR3 DNA reads as TGTGCCAGCAGCGTAGATGGGCAGCCAACTAACTATGGCTACACCTTC.

The V gene is TRBV18, the J gene TRBJ2-3; 7 positions agree with TRBD2. Germline lookup yields CDR1 KGHSH and CDR2 LQKENI. Unmatched junction bases numbered 4, after V lost 2 bases and J lost 2 bases. The CDR3 spans 15 residues. In DNA form, the CDR3 reads TGTGCCAGCTCACCAGCGGGAGCGTCCACAGATACGCAGTATTTT. It yields the protein CASSPAGASTDTQYF.

V gene TRBV4-1 combines with J gene TRBJ1-2; TRBD1 agrees at 9 bases. V trimming: 2 bases; J trimming: 8 bases; junction bases outside the gene matches: 15. From germline, CDR1 is MGHRA and CDR2 YSYEKL. The CDR3 sequence is 17 residues long. The CDR3 DNA reads TGCGCCAGCAGCCAACGATCAGAAACTACAGGGGGCTGGGGCTACACCTTC. This codes for CASSQRSETTGGWGYTF.

The rearrangement joins TRBV4-1 to TRBJ2-3; 8 bases match TRBD2. This CDR3 has 17 amino acids. The ends lost 0 bases at V and 0 bases at J; junction bases unmatched: 5. CDR1 MGHRA and CDR2 YSYEKL come from the germline V gene. The CDR3 sequence: CASSQEASGYSTDTQYF. The CDR3 region has the DNA TGCGCCAGCAGCCAAGAGGCTAGCGGGTATAGCACAGATACGCAGTATTTT.

This clone was seen a handful of times. V and J are TRBV7-9 and TRBJ1-2; TRBD1 agrees at 8 bases. The length of the CDR3 is 17 residues. Germline assignment: CDR1 SEHNR and CDR2 FQNEAQ (reference sequence). The V segment lost 4 bases and the J segment 3 bases; nucleotides outside the gene matches: 13. The CDR3 sequence: CASSSPSDRVFDYGYTF. The DNA of the CDR3 is TGTGCCAGCAGCTCCCCCTCGGACAGGGTGTTCGACTATGGCTACACCTTC.